This TCR beta chain was identified in a study of beta chain features in type 1 diabetes. General observations from the study: The influence of HLA type on TCRB rearrangement stayed undetermined. A moderate, significant TCRB CDR3 shortening appeared in type 1 diabetes across four CD4+ subsets.

Reverse transcription of all isolated RNA meant that expressed TCRB transcripts were sequenced. Only in-frame clones appear in the TCRdb table, and some are missing; sequencing was by immunoSEQ multiplex PCR. The sample includes around 240,000 clones, 68% of them seen just once. For this clone: Antigen unknown.

J was trimmed by 5 bases and V by 0 bases; bases with no gene match: 2. This CDR3 has 13 residues. The germline V gene has CDR1 GTSNPN and CDR2 SVGIG (reference sequence). CD45RO/CCR7/CD25/CD127/CD95/CD27 sorting isolated CD4+ naive, central memory, regulatory and stem cell-like memory cells. Sequencing used naive CD4+ T cells from blood. The source is a man aged 25-40 years in good health. The chain recombines TRBV30 with TRBJ2-5; 8 nucleotides match TRBD1. DNA of the CDR3: TGTGCCTGGAGTGTAGGGACAGGCGAGACCCAGTACTTC. It yields the protein CAWSVGTGETQYF.